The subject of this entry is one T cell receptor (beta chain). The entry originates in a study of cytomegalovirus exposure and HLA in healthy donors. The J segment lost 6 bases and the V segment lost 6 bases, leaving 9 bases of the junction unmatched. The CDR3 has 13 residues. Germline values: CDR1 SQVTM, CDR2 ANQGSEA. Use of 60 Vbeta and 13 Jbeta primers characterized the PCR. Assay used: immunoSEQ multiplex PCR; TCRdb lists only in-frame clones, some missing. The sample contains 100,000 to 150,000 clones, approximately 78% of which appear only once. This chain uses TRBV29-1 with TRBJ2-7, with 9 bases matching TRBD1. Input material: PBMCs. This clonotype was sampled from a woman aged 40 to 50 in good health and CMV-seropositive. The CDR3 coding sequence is TGCAGCGTAGACACAGGGGGCAGGGGCGAGCAGTACTTC. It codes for CSVDTGGRGEQYF.